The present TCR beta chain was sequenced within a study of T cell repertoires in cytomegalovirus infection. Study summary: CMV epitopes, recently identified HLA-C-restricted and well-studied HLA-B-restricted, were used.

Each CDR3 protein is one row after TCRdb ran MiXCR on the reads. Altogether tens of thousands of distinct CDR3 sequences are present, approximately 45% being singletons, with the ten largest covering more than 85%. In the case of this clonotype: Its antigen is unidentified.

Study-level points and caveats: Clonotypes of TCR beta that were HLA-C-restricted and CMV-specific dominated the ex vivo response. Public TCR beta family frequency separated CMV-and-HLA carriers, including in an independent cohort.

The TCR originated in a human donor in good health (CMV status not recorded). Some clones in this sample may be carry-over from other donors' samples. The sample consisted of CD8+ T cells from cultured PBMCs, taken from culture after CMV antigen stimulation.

CDR3 amino acids: CASSLTRTEQPQHF. The DNA for the CDR3 is TGTGCCAGCAGTTTAACCCGGACTGAACAGCCCCAGCATTTT. V and J are TRBV27 and TRBJ1-5, with D hard to call. CDR3 length: 14 amino acids. V shed 2 bases and J shed 7 bases, with 12 bases lying between them. From germline, CDR1 is MNHEY and CDR2 SMNVEV (reference sequence).